Presented here are 20 T cell receptor beta chains from one specimen sequenced in a study of blood T cells in healthy people across ages. The use of a sample-barcoded 5' primer and a J-beta primer mix characterized a second PCR of roughly 6 to 11 cycles. TCRdb analysed the 5' RACE reads with MiXCR anew, one entry per CDR3 protein. The sample has over 1,300,000 distinct CDR3 sequences, approximately 60% seen once; the top ten hold about 6.3%. Sample: blood. These receptors came from a man between 18 and 35 years old in good health.

The chain has TRBV5-1 and TRBJ2-5, with TRBD2 identical over 8 bases. V lost 4 bases to trimming and J lost 5 bases; unmatched junction nucleotides: 7. This CDR3 is 14 amino acids long. Looked up from germline, CDR1 is SGHRS and CDR2 is YFSETQ. CDR3 region: CASSEAGGDETQYF. CDR3 DNA sequence: TGCGCCAGCAGCGAGGCGGGAGGAGACGAGACCCAGTACTTC.

The V call is TRBV28, the J call TRBJ2-4; no definite D call. The J call is uncertain, as TRBJ2-7 better fits the DNA end. The CDR3 consists of 14 residues. CDR1 is MDHEN, CDR2 SYDVKM, per germline. CDR3 bases: TGTGCCAGCAGTTTCCCCGAAGCCCGCTACGAGCAGTACTTC. The encoded protein is CASSFPEARYEQYF.

This clonotype appeared a few times. The rearrangement uses TRBV29-1 and TRBJ2-5; unclear D gene. The V end was cut by 1 base, the J end by 4 bases, with 10 bases between. Per germline, CDR1 SQVTM and CDR2 ANQGSEA. This CDR3 has 13 residues. The CDR3: CSVEGRGPETQYF. The CDR3, as DNA: TGCAGCGTTGAAGGACGAGGCCCAGAGACCCAGTACTTC.

The chain joins TRBV10-2 to TRBJ1-5, with 7 bases lining up with TRBD1. J lost 5 bases, V lost 6 bases, and 4 bases had no gene match. This CDR3 spans 13 amino acids. CDR1 and CDR2 (germline): WSHSY, SAAADI. The CDR3 DNA follows: TGCGCCAGCAGGGTTGACAGGGATCAGCCCCAGCATTTT. Protein product: CASRVDRDQPQHF.

The rearrangement joins TRBV4-3 to TRBJ1-4, with no clear D. Germline CDR1 reads LGHNA; CDR2 reads YSLEER. Trimming removed 0 bases from V and 7 bases from J, with 12 bases in between. There are 15 residues in the CDR3. The CDR3 nucleotides read TGCGCCAGCAGCCAAGATCTCGGGGAGGGTGAAAAACTGTTTTTT. This encodes CASSQDLGEGEKLFF.

The table lists this clonotype with a few counts. This chain connects TRBV7-8 to TRBJ1-2; TRBD1 might be the D (5 bases). CDR3 length: 14 amino acids. V was pared by 3 bases and J by 6 bases, with 14 bases between. Germline V CDR1 and CDR2: SGHVS, FQNEAQ. CDR3 bases: TGTGCCAGCAGCTTCAACGGGGCCATCGATGGCTACACCTTC. Translation: CASSFNGAIDGYTF.

V usage is TRBV20-1 and J usage is TRBJ2-5; no reliable D call. V lost 2 bases and J lost 0, with 7 bases in between. CDR1 and CDR2 (germline): DFQATT, SNEGSKA (reference sequence). The CDR3 totals 13 residues. CDR3 residues: CSARRENQETQYF. Here the CDR3 DNA reads TGCAGTGCTAGACGTGAGAACCAAGAGACCCAGTACTTC.

V and J are TRBV2 and TRBJ1-2; D is perhaps TRBD1 (6 bases). Germline V gene data show CDR1 as SNHLY and CDR2 as FYNNEI. V was cut by 6 bases and J by 4 bases, with 18 bases left in between. There are 15 residues in the CDR3. The CDR3 loop reads CASSASLQGGYGYTF. CDR3 coding DNA: TGTGCCAGCAGCGCCTCATTACAGGGAGGCTATGGCTACACCTTC.

This clonotype appeared a single time. This sequence joins TRBV6-2 or TRBV6-3 and TRBJ2-1, with 12 bases fitting TRBD2. The J call may be mistaken, given a closer DNA end match to TRBJ2-7. CDR3 length: 13 amino acids. Germline values: CDR1 MNHEY, CDR2 SVGEGT. In nucleotides, the CDR3 is TGTGCCGGAGGACTAGCGGGGTCCGGGGAGCAGTACTTC. This sequence encodes CAGGLAGSGEQYF.

This clonotype was found a few times. The V and J genes are TRBV4-1 and TRBJ2-4; 8 nucleotides line up with TRBD2. The J call is in doubt because the DNA end fits TRBJ2-7 better. This CDR3 is 16 amino acids long. Germline V CDR1 and CDR2: MGHRA, YSYEKL. The CDR3 DNA follows: TGCGCCAGCAGCCAAGAAGGAGCGGGAGTGGCCGGCGAGCAGTACTTC. This gives the protein CASSQEGAGVAGEQYF.

The genes are TRBV5-1 and TRBJ1-1, with a tentative D call TRBD1 (5 bases). Germline loops: CDR1 SGHRS, CDR2 YFSETQ. V was shortened by 0 bases and J by 6 bases, with 12 bases between the two germline ends. The CDR3 totals 14 residues. CDR3 DNA sequence: TGCGCCAGCAGCTTGGGGTCAGGGAGCGCTGAAGCTTTCTTT. It is translated as CASSLGSGSAEAFF. The full variable domain, completed using reference TRBV5-1 and TRBJ1-1, is KAGVTQTPRYLIKTRGQQVTLSCSPISGHRSVSWYQQTPGQGLQFLFEYFSETQRNKGNFPGRFSGRQFSNSRSEMNVSTLELGDSALYLCASSLGSGSAEAFFGQGTRLTVV.

This rearrangement joins TRBV12-3 or TRBV12-4 to TRBJ2-3; unclear D gene. The CDR3 sequence is 12 residues long. V lost 7 bases to trimming and J lost 4 bases, with 9 bases between them. In nucleotides, the CDR3 is TGTGCCAGCACTCCTTCCTCAGATACGCAGTATTTT. Translation: CASTPSSDTQYF.

The chain recombines TRBV6-1 with TRBJ1-1; 9 bases fit TRBD1. V dropped 8 bases and J dropped 0; count of bases not matched to a gene: 10. The CDR3 is 16 amino acids. CDR1 and CDR2 (germline): MNHNS, SASEGT. In DNA form, the CDR3 reads TGTGCCAGCTTTGACAGGGGGTTTTGGGTGAACACTGAAGCTTTCTTT. It yields the protein CASFDRGFWVNTEAFF.

The chain combines TRBV4-3 with TRBJ2-7; TRBD1 aligns across 8 bases. Germline lookup yields CDR1 LGHNA and CDR2 YSLEER. V shed 2 bases, J shed 0 bases, and the junction held 9 bases outside the gene matches. This CDR3 contains 17 residues. The CDR3 reads CASSQSSRDRSSYEQYF. In DNA, the CDR3 is TGCGCCAGCAGCCAAAGCTCCCGGGACAGGAGCTCCTACGAGCAGTACTTC.

V usage is TRBV4-1 and J usage is TRBJ1-5, with D perhaps TRBD1 (6 bases). Trimming stripped 0 bases from V and 5 bases from J, with 8 bases between. Germline CDR1 is MGHRA and CDR2 is YSYEKL. CDR3 size: 14 residues. This chain's CDR3 is CASSQEPGDQPQHF. The CDR3 coding sequence is TGCGCCAGCAGCCAAGAGCCAGGGGATCAGCCCCAGCATTTT.

As to this clonotype: A much more abundant neighbour one base away suggests this may be a read error. V gene TRBV4-1 combines with J gene TRBJ2-3; a possible D gene is TRBD2 (6 bases). Between the trimmed V and J ends, which lost 3 bases and 3 bases, there was a span of 16 bases. The CDR3 runs to 16 residues. Germline lookup yields CDR1 MGHRA and CDR2 YSYEKL. This CDR3 is CASSQGGRAVTDTQYF. CDR3 DNA: TGCGCCAGCAGCCAGGGAGGACGAGCGGTAACAGATACGCAGTATTTT.

Regarding this clonotype: The junction departs from the called germline gene at one end, perhaps through a read error. The J gene is TRBJ1-2, the V gene TRBV12-3 or TRBV12-4; D ambiguous. The CDR3 spans 14 residues. CDR3 sequence reads: CAGSPKLGIYGYTF. In DNA form, the CDR3 reads TGTGCCGGCAGTCCTAAACTCGGGATATATGGCTACACCTTC.

In its sample, this clonotype was seen a few times. This chain joins TRBV25-1 and TRBJ2-1, with D possibly matching TRBD1 (5 bases). The CDR3 length is 15 residues. The germline CDR1 and CDR2 sequences are MGHDK and SYGVNS. The V and J ends lost 5 bases and 0 bases respectively, with 11 bases between them. CDR3 sequence (DNA): TGTGCCAGCAGTACCTCAGGGAACTCCTACAATGAGCAGTTCTTC. It is translated as CASSTSGNSYNEQFF. The full variable domain, rest sourced from reference TRBV25-1 and TRBJ2-1, is EADIYQTPRYLVIGTGKKITLECSQTMGHDKMYWYQQDPGMELHLIHYSYGVNSTEKGDLSSESTVSRIRTEHFPLTLESARPSHTSQYLCASSTSGNSYNEQFFGPGTRLTVL.

This rearrangement joins TRBV29-1 to TRBJ1-2, with D unclear. The CDR3 is made up of 12 amino acids. Trimming pared 2 bases from V and 4 bases from J, leaving 8 bases between. From germline, CDR1 is SQVTM and CDR2 ANQGSEA. The CDR3 here is CSVERAPYGYTF. CDR3 bases: TGCAGCGTTGAAAGGGCACCCTATGGCTACACCTTC.

This clonotype has just a few counts. This chain joins TRBV5-1 and TRBJ2-4; D is uncertain. Trimming pared 0 bases from V and 1 base from J, leaving 8 bases between. The germline V gene encodes CDR1 SGHRS and CDR2 YFSETQ. The CDR3 extends over 15 amino acids. The CDR3 loop is CASSLGSVAKNIQYF. The DNA of the CDR3 is TGCGCCAGCAGCTTGGGTTCCGTGGCCAAAAACATTCAGTACTTC.